The 29 T cell receptor beta chains in this list originate from one sample, sequenced in a study of beta chain features in type 1 diabetes. The entirety of the isolated RNA underwent reverse transcription, so expressed TCRB transcripts were sequenced. TCRdb's table, derived via immunoSEQ multiplex PCR, lists solely in-frame clones and lacks some. In the table there are about 250,000 clones, around an eighth of which are singletons. Sequencing input: naive CD4+ T cells from blood. The origin of the receptors is a woman aged 40 to 50 in good health.

The chain links TRBV5-1 to TRBJ2-5; 12 bases map to TRBD2. This CDR3 contains 17 residues. Per germline, CDR1 SGHRS and CDR2 YFSETQ. V lost 2 bases to trimming and J lost 4 bases; unmatched junction nucleotides: 9. The CDR3 DNA reads as TGCGCCAGCAGCTTTGGCCTAGCGGGGGGGCCGGGAGAGACCCAGTACTTC. Amino acid sequence: CASSFGLAGGPGETQYF.

The V and J genes are TRBV6-6 and TRBJ2-2, with D possibly TRBD1 on 5 matching bases. Germline CDR1 and CDR2: MNHNY and SVGAGI (reference sequence). Trimming stripped 2 bases from V and 0 bases from J, with 10 bases between. The CDR3 is 16 residues long. DNA of the CDR3: TGTGCCAGCAGTTACGGTCAGGGCACGAACACCGGGGAGCTGTTTTTT. Its translation is CASSYGQGTNTGELFF.

This chain uses TRBV4-3 with TRBJ2-5; D might be TRBD2 (6 bases). V lost 0 bases and J lost 5, with 19 bases in between. Germline lookup yields CDR1 LGHNA and CDR2 YSLEER. This CDR3 spans 17 amino acids. This CDR3 reads CASSQDLRGLLRETQYF. The CDR3 DNA reads TGCGCCAGCAGCCAAGATTTGCGGGGCCTCTTGCGGGAGACCCAGTACTTC.

This clone was seen a handful of times. The chain employs TRBV5-1 and TRBJ1-6, with D possibly TRBD1 on 5 matching bases. Germline values: CDR1 SGHRS, CDR2 YFSETQ. The V and J ends lost 7 bases and 6 bases respectively, with 14 bases between them. The CDR3 has 14 amino acids. CDR3 in DNA: TGCGCCAGCGCTGGGGCAGAGCTTAATTCACCCCTCCACTTT. This gives the protein CASAGAELNSPLHF.

The sample holds a few counts of this clone. The chain is built from TRBV9 and TRBJ2-1, with TRBD2 matching 8 bases. There are 15 residues in the CDR3. V lost 3 bases and J lost 5; bases outside the gene matches: 7. Germline V gene sequence: CDR1 SGDLS, CDR2 YYNGEE. The CDR3 coding sequence is TGTGCCAGCAGCGCCAGCCCCGGGGGGGACAATGAGCAGTTCTTC. Translated, it gives CASSASPGGDNEQFF.

The chain has TRBV6-6 and TRBJ2-2, with 11 bases fitting TRBD1. The junction had 4 bases not matched to a gene; V was cut back by 6 bases and J by 4 bases. CDR3 length equals 15 residues. Germline CDR1 MNHNY, CDR2 SVGAGI (reference sequence). DNA for the CDR3: TGTGCCAGCAGGAGGACAGGGGGCATCACCGGGGAGCTGTTTTTT. Encoded protein: CASRRTGGITGELFF.

This clone showed up just a few times. V is TRBV4-2 and J is TRBJ2-5, with 13 bases aligning to TRBD2. V shed 1 base, J shed 9 bases, and the junction held 5 bases outside the gene matches. CDR3 length: 15 amino acids. CDR1 is LGHNA and CDR2 is YNFKEQ in the germline V gene. The CDR3 region is CASSQATSGGAPQYF. CDR3 bases: TGTGCCAGCAGCCAAGCTACTAGCGGGGGGGCCCCCCAGTACTTC.

This clone was recorded a few times. V usage is TRBV9 and J usage is TRBJ2-3; 7 nucleotides agree with TRBD1. CDR1 is SGDLS and CDR2 is YYNGEE in the germline V gene. The CDR3 is made up of 16 amino acids. V lost 4 bases, J lost 2 bases, and 10 bases stayed unmatched. In DNA, the CDR3 is TGTGCCAGCAGCCTGCGACAGGGAGAAGACACAGATACGCAGTATTTT. Protein: CASSLRQGEDTDTQYF.

This clone was found a few times. The J gene is TRBJ1-1, the V gene TRBV6-6; 9 bases fit TRBD1. V lost 5 bases, J lost 1 base, and 2 bases stayed unmatched. CDR3 size: 14 residues. Germline CDR1 and CDR2: MNHNY and SVGAGI (reference sequence). In nucleotides, the CDR3 is TGTGCCAGCAGTCCGGGACAGGGGAACACTGAAGCTTTCTTT. Amino acid sequence: CASSPGQGNTEAFF.

The chain couples TRBV6-5 to TRBJ2-5; possibly TRBD1 for D (7 bases). Per germline, CDR1 MNHEY and CDR2 SVGAGI. Trimming removed 4 bases from V and 5 bases from J, with 17 bases in between. The CDR3 is 15 amino acids. The DNA of the CDR3 is TGTGCCAGCAGTTCCTTCGGACAGGAGGGGGAGACCCAGTACTTC. Protein: CASSSFGQEGETQYF.

This clone was seen a few times. The chain links TRBV10-1 to TRBJ2-1; D may be TRBD2 (7 bases). Germline-derived CDR1 and CDR2 are WNHNN and SYGVQD (reference sequence). V shed 2 bases and J shed 3 bases, with 14 bases lying between them. The CDR3 loop spans 16 amino acids. CDR3 nucleotide sequence: TGCGCCAGCAGTGAGAGGCGGGGGCCGTACTACAATGAGCAGTTCTTC. Amino acids: CASSERRGPYYNEQFF.

This clone was detected a few times. The rearrangement joins TRBV11-2 to TRBJ2-2, with 7 bases matching TRBD1. Trimming at V came to 2 bases and at J to 3 bases, leaving 6 bases not matched to a gene. The germline CDR1 and CDR2 sequences are SGHAT and FQNNGV. The CDR3 contains 16 residues. The CDR3 nucleotides are TGTGCCAGCAGCTTACGCCGACAGGGTGACACCGGGGAGCTGTTTTTT. The encoded protein is CASSLRRQGDTGELFF.

The V call is TRBV4-1, the J call TRBJ2-5; 13 bases are shared with TRBD2. J lost 2 bases, V lost 0 bases, and 3 bases had no gene match. The CDR3 is 17 amino acids. Germline CDR1 MGHRA, CDR2 YSYEKL. CDR3 in amino acids: CASSQDTSGGVQETQYF. CDR3 nucleotides: TGCGCCAGCAGCCAAGATACTAGCGGGGGGGTTCAAGAGACCCAGTACTTC.

This clone has just a few counts. This chain joins TRBV5-1 and TRBJ2-5, with D maybe TRBD2 (6 bases). Germline V CDR1 and CDR2: SGHRS, YFSETQ. The V and J ends lost 5 bases and 3 bases respectively, with 14 bases between them. The CDR3 covers 14 residues. Written as DNA, the CDR3 is TGCGCCAGCAGTGGGGACTTAACCAAAGAGACCCAGTACTTC. It is translated as CASSGDLTKETQYF.

The gene calls are TRBV2 and TRBJ2-1; TRBD2 might be the D (5 bases). CDR3 length: 15 residues. V was trimmed by 1 base and J by 1 base, leaving 8 bases between them. Germline CDR1 SNHLY, CDR2 FYNNEI. CDR3 sequence reads: CASSEGERSYNEQFF. The CDR3 DNA sequence: TGTGCCAGCAGTGAAGGAGAGCGGTCCTACAATGAGCAGTTCTTC.

The gene calls are TRBV6-1 and TRBJ1-5; 7 nucleotides agree with TRBD1. The CDR3 contains 14 residues. V was pared by 4 bases and J by 4 bases, with 4 bases of the junction left unmatched. The germline gives CDR1 MNHNS, CDR2 SASEGT. The CDR3 bases are TGTGCCAGCAGTGTAAGGGACAGTAATCAGCCCCAGCATTTT. It translates to CASSVRDSNQPQHF.

This clone occurred a few times. The chain links TRBV4-3 to TRBJ1-6; 8 bases are a match to TRBD1. CDR3 size: 15 residues. Germline assignment: CDR1 LGHNA and CDR2 YSLEER. V dropped 1 base and J dropped 11; count of bases not matched to a gene: 7. CDR3 sequence: CASSQVPYRGTPLHF. Here the CDR3 DNA reads TGCGCCAGCAGCCAAGTCCCCTACAGGGGGACACCCCTCCACTTT.

The chain links TRBV6-1 to TRBJ2-3; 9 nucleotides match TRBD1. The germline V gene encodes CDR1 MNHNS and CDR2 SASEGT. CDR3 size: 18 residues. Unmatched junction bases numbered 14, after V lost 4 bases and J lost 3 bases. The CDR3 reads CASSGAFGTGKRTDTQYF. CDR3 in DNA: TGTGCCAGCAGTGGAGCCTTCGGGACAGGGAAGAGGACAGATACGCAGTATTTT.

This clone was counted a few times. V usage is TRBV18 and J usage is TRBJ1-1; a possible D gene is TRBD1 (5 bases). CDR3 length: 13 amino acids. Germline V gene sequence: CDR1 KGHSH, CDR2 LQKENI. V was trimmed by 7 bases and J by 0 bases, leaving 9 bases between them. The CDR3 loop reads CASFQGMNTEAFF. As DNA, the CDR3 is TGTGCCAGCTTCCAGGGAATGAACACTGAAGCTTTCTTT.

This clone was seen a handful of times. The chain links TRBV29-1 to TRBJ2-5, with 10 bases lining up with TRBD1. Germline V gene sequence: CDR1 SQVTM, CDR2 ANQGSEA. V lost 6 bases, J lost 4 bases, and 8 bases stayed unmatched. This CDR3 region has 14 residues. The CDR3 bases are TGCAGCGTCGTCCTCGGACAGGGGGGAGAGACCCAGTACTTC. This sequence encodes CSVVLGQGGETQYF.

The chain has TRBV6-1 and TRBJ2-5; 7 bases line up with TRBD1. CDR1 and CDR2 from the germline V gene are MNHNS and SASEGT. CDR3 length: 14 amino acids. The V and J ends lost 5 bases and 1 base, in that order; junction bases with no gene match: 4. CDR3 loop: CASSLRDSQETQYF. The CDR3 DNA follows: TGTGCCAGCAGTTTACGGGACAGCCAAGAGACCCAGTACTTC.

J is TRBJ2-1 and V is TRBV4-3, with 8 bases aligning to TRBD2. The CDR3 sequence is 13 residues long. Trimming removed 0 bases from V and 10 bases from J; junction bases left unmatched: 2. Germline V gene lookup returns CDR1 LGHNA and CDR2 YSLEER. The CDR3 sequence: CASSQETGGEQFF. The DNA of the CDR3 is TGCGCCAGCAGCCAAGAAACGGGGGGGGAGCAGTTCTTC.

In regard to this clone: An end of the junction differs from the germline gene, which may be a read error. The chain carries TRBV7-9 and TRBJ2-1; D might be TRBD2 (7 bases). Germline loops: CDR1 SEHNR, CDR2 FQNEAQ (reference sequence). CDR3 length: 15 residues. In DNA, the CDR3 is TGTACCAGCAGCCGGGCGGGGGCGTCCTACAATGAGCAGTTCTTC. Encoded protein: CTSSRAGASYNEQFF.

The V and J genes are TRBV6-6 and TRBJ1-2; TRBD1 aligns across 10 bases. J was trimmed by 1 base and V by 7 bases; bases with no gene match: 6. CDR3 length: 15 residues. Germline lookup yields CDR1 MNHNY and CDR2 SVGAGI (reference sequence). The CDR3 region is CASIRDRGNNYGYTF. The CDR3 DNA is TGTGCCAGCATCCGGGACAGGGGAAATAACTATGGCTACACCTTC.

This clone was seen only a few times. The V call is TRBV19, the J call TRBJ2-1; TRBD2 agrees at 10 bases. Germline V gives CDR1 LNHDA, CDR2 SQIVND (reference sequence). The trim removed 7 bases at V and 3 bases at J, leaving 6 bases unmatched. The CDR3 has 15 amino acids. CDR3 in DNA: TGTGCCAGTACCTCCGAGCGGGGGGGCTACAATGAGCAGTTCTTC. It is translated as CASTSERGGYNEQFF.

The J gene is TRBJ2-2, the V gene TRBV6-4; TRBD1 matches at 8 bases. This CDR3 spans 14 amino acids. J was trimmed by 8 bases and V by 6 bases; bases with no gene match: 8. CDR1 MRHNA and CDR2 SNTAGT come from the germline V gene. CDR3 region: CASRGQGSLGELFF. The CDR3 DNA reads as TGTGCCAGCAGAGGACAGGGCTCGTTGGGGGAGCTGTTTTTT.

This clone was detected a few times. The genes are TRBV18 and TRBJ1-1, with D perhaps matching TRBD1 (6 bases). Germline values: CDR1 KGHSH, CDR2 LQKENI. The length of the CDR3 is 15 residues. Between the trimmed V and J ends, which lost 6 bases and 2 bases, there was a span of 16 bases. CDR3 in DNA: TGTGCCAGCTCCCCTCGCTCAGGGGATAACACTGAAGCTTTCTTT. Its protein is CASSPRSGDNTEAFF.

J is TRBJ2-1 and V is TRBV7-2, with 15 bases aligning to TRBD2. The CDR3 spans 17 residues. Looked up from germline, CDR1 is SGHTA and CDR2 is FQGNSA. The V gene end was trimmed by 7 bases and the J gene end by 1 base; junction bases not matched to a gene: 5. The CDR3 nucleotides are TGTGCCAGCACCGGACTAGCGGGGGGGCGATCCTACAATGAGCAGTTCTTC. It codes for CASTGLAGGRSYNEQFF.

V and J are TRBV6-4 and TRBJ2-7; TRBD1 matches 11 bases. The germline CDR1 and CDR2 sequences are MRHNA and SNTAGT. J lost 9 bases, V lost 10 bases, and 11 bases had no gene match. The CDR3 consists of 13 residues. In DNA form, the CDR3 reads TGTGCCACCAGCCCCTCCGGGACAGGGGGGCAGTACTTC. Protein sequence: CATSPSGTGGQYF.